A selection of T cell receptor beta chains follows, all from one sample in a study of shared clonotypes between healthy human individuals. The method was immunoSEQ multiplex PCR; TCRdb's version includes in-frame clones alone and lacks a portion of them. The table shows more than 2 million clones, with almost 96% occurring only once. The sample comprised naive CD4+ T cells sorted from blood. These receptor sequences come from a young man in good health. The CDR3 runs from the conserved cysteine through the conserved F or W. The D gene is left open where the match is weak. Clone size appears in some rows only: once, few, many, or a class for an expanded clone.

CDR3 | DNA | D | size | J | V
CASSPGLAFAADTQYF | TGTGCTAGCAGCCCCGGACTAGCATTCGCCGCAGATACGCAGTATTTT | TRBD2 | NA | TRBJ2-3 | TRBV7-7
CASSLNSRVNQPQHF | TGTGCCAGCAGTTTGAACAGCAGGGTCAATCAGCCCCAGCATTTT | NA | once | TRBJ1-5 | TRBV27
CASSLTGGGPPGELFF | TGTGCCAGCAGCCTCACAGGGGGAGGTCCCCCGGGGGAGCTGTTTTTT | TRBD1 | NA | TRBJ2-2 | TRBV7-2
CATLGRGGPDTQYF | TGTGCCACCCTCGGGCGGGGGGGCCCAGATACGCAGTATTTT | TRBD2 | NA | TRBJ2-3 | TRBV28
CASRGEQGIDEQYF | TGTGCCAGCAGAGGGGAGCAGGGAATAGACGAGCAGTACTTC | NA | NA | TRBJ2-7 | TRBV28
CASSSTGSKGQGDGYTF | TGTGCCAGCAGCTCTACAGGGTCCAAGGGACAAGGAGATGGCTACACCTTC | NA | NA | TRBJ1-2 | TRBV5-6
CASSLIIWETQYF | TGCGCCAGCAGCCTCATCATTTGGGAGACCCAGTACTTC | NA | NA | TRBJ2-5 | TRBV4-1
CASSLGTAGYEQYF | TGTGCCAGCAGCTTAGGGACGGCCGGCTACGAGCAGTACTTC | NA | NA | TRBJ2-7 | TRBV7-8
CASATTQDGYTF | TGTGCCAGCGCGACAACACAAGATGGCTACACCTTC | NA | once | TRBJ1-2 | TRBV6-5
CASSLGNRGNQPQHF | TGTGCCAGCAGCTTAGGGAACAGGGGCAATCAGCCCCAGCATTTT | NA | NA | TRBJ1-5 | TRBV7-2
CASSQDEGQGGVYF | TGCGCCAGCAGCCAAGATGAGGGACAGGGAGGGGTGTACTTC | TRBD1 | NA | TRBJ2-7 | TRBV4-1
CASSPRTSGGNEQFF | TGTGCCAGCAGCCCCAGAACTAGCGGGGGAAATGAGCAGTTCTTC | TRBD2 | NA | TRBJ2-1 | TRBV7-8
CASSSRQGSVFYGYTF | TGTGCCAGCAGCTCGCGACAGGGTTCAGTATTCTATGGCTACACCTTC | TRBD1 | NA | TRBJ1-2 | TRBV7-2
CASSNPGRYNEQFF | TGTGCCAGCAGCAACCCCGGGAGGTACAATGAGCAGTTCTTC | TRBD2 | NA | TRBJ2-1 | TRBV9
CAWSGRANTGELFF | TGTGCCTGGAGCGGTAGAGCGAACACCGGGGAGCTGTTTTTT | NA | NA | TRBJ2-2 | TRBV30
CASSFGTSGYNEQFF | TGCGCCAGCAGCTTCGGGACTAGCGGTTACAATGAGCAGTTCTTC | TRBD2 | few | TRBJ2-1 | TRBV5-1
CASSLSSGSGYEQFF | TGTGCCAGCAGCTTGAGCAGCGGGAGTGGTTATGAGCAGTTCTTC | TRBD2 | NA | TRBJ2-1 | TRBV5-4
CASSSGLARTQSTDTQYF | TGTGCCAGCAGCTCGGGACTAGCAAGGACCCAAAGCACAGATACGCAGTATTTT | TRBD2 | NA | TRBJ2-3 | TRBV5-6
CASSRGGSMNTEAFF | TGCGCCAGCAGCCGGGGAGGGAGCATGAACACTGAAGCTTTCTTT | NA | once | TRBJ1-1 | TRBV5-1
CASSQGHGANVLTF | TGCGCCAGCAGCCAAGGGCATGGGGCCAACGTCCTGACTTTC | NA | NA | TRBJ2-6 | TRBV4-3
CASRSPGVPSGANVLTF | TGTGCCAGCAGATCGCCAGGGGTGCCCTCTGGGGCCAACGTCCTGACTTTC | NA | NA | TRBJ2-6 | TRBV28
CSARLPNQQFF | TGCAGTGCTCGACTCCCCAATCAGCAGTTCTTC | NA | NA | TRBJ2-1 | TRBV20-1
CSVGEQESSPLHF | TGCAGTGTAGGGGAACAGGAGAGTTCACCCCTCCACTTT | NA | NA | TRBJ1-6 | TRBV29-1
CASSPLAGGTQYF | TGTGCCAGCTCACCCCTAGCGGGGGGAACGCAGTATTTT | TRBD2 | NA | TRBJ2-3 | TRBV18
CASSPGDYGEQFF | TGTGCCAGCTCACCAGGGGACTACGGTGAGCAGTTCTTC | TRBD2 | NA | TRBJ2-1 | TRBV18